The 14 T cell receptor beta chains below come from one sample, sequenced in a study of control samples from healthy donors and cancer patients. TCRdb keeps only in-frame clones here, not all; method: immunoSEQ multiplex PCR. Among approximately 150,000 clones listed, about nine tenths were seen once. Sequencing used PBMCs. The receptors derive from a man aged 45-60 years with head and neck cancer.

This chain joins TRBV20-1 and TRBJ2-1, with D possibly called TRBD1 or TRBD2 (6 bases each). Germline V gene data show CDR1 as DFQATT and CDR2 as SNEGSKA (reference sequence). V was trimmed by 6 bases and J by 12 bases, leaving 15 bases between them. This CDR3 has 11 residues. The CDR3: CSAPGDWGQFF. The CDR3 coding sequence is TGCAGTGCCCCAGGGGACTGGGGGCAGTTCTTC.

The chain employs TRBV5-1 and TRBJ2-2, with TRBD2 matching 9 bases. The CDR3 contains 15 residues. In germline, CDR1 is SGHRS, CDR2 YFSETQ. J was trimmed by 6 bases and V by 4 bases; bases with no gene match: 7. CDR3 bases: TGCGCCAGCAGCGCCCTCGGCGGGGGGGCCGGGGAGCTGTTTTTT. It is translated as CASSALGGGAGELFF.

The chain recombines TRBV15 with TRBJ2-5; D is ambiguous. The CDR3 runs to 14 residues. Trimming removed 3 bases from V and 2 bases from J, with 10 bases in between. Germline lookup yields CDR1 LNHNV and CDR2 YYDKDF (reference sequence). CDR3 nucleotide sequence: TGTGCCACCAGCAGCGGGCAGATTCAAGAGACCCAGTACTTC. This gives the protein CATSSGQIQETQYF.

The chain recombines TRBV6-5 with TRBJ2-7, with D possibly matching TRBD2 (6 bases). From germline, CDR1 is MNHEY and CDR2 SVGAGI. The V end was cut by 5 bases, the J end by 4 bases, with 15 bases between. The CDR3 spans 14 residues. CDR3 protein: CASSPLGGGYEQYF. The DNA for the CDR3 is TGTGCCAGCAGTCCATTGGGTGGGGGGTACGAGCAGTACTTC.

The chain links TRBV5-4 to TRBJ1-2; perhaps TRBD1 as D (5 bases). Trimming removed 4 bases at V and 8 bases at J, with 12 bases between. The CDR3 runs to 12 residues. Germline assignment: CDR1 SGHNT and CDR2 YYREEE (reference sequence). CDR3 protein: CASSPGGLGYTF. The DNA for the CDR3 is TGTGCCAGCAGCCCGGGGGGACTCGGCTACACCTTC.

The chain combines TRBV23-1 with TRBJ2-1, with D possibly being TRBD2 (7 bases). TRBV23-1 is designated an ORF whose function remains uncertain. V lost 6 bases and J 5 bases, leaving 26 bases between the germline ends. This CDR3 has 18 amino acids. Here the CDR3 DNA reads TGCGCCAGCAGCCTAGGCGACGGGGGGCCTAGCGGAGACAATGAGCAGTTCTTC. It is translated as CASSLGDGGPSGDNEQFF.

This clone was seen once. The rearrangement joins TRBV18 to TRBJ2-3, with D possibly TRBD2 on 5 matching bases. V was clipped by 5 bases and J by 2 bases, with 11 bases between them. The germline V gene encodes CDR1 KGHSH and CDR2 LQKENI. The CDR3 extends over 14 amino acids. The CDR3 reads CASSSQRNTDTQYF. The CDR3 DNA reads as TGTGCCAGCTCATCCCAGCGGAACACAGATACGCAGTATTTT.

This clone occurred once. The chain employs TRBV2 and TRBJ1-1, with TRBD1 identical over 7 bases. The CDR3 contains 14 residues. The V and J ends lost 4 bases and 8 bases, in that order; junction bases with no gene match: 10. Germline V gene lookup returns CDR1 SNHLY and CDR2 FYNNEI. CDR3 protein: CASSGEVGQVEAFF. DNA of the CDR3: TGTGCCAGCAGTGGGGAGGTTGGACAGGTGGAAGCTTTCTTT.

The rearrangement links TRBV28 to TRBJ1-1; D possibly corresponds to TRBD1 (5 bases). The CDR3 totals 14 residues. In germline, CDR1 is MDHEN, CDR2 SYDVKM. V lost 3 bases and J 4 bases, leaving 12 bases between the germline ends. The CDR3 DNA reads TGTGCCAGCAGTTTCGGGGGAACGGTCACTGAAGCTTTCTTT. Protein sequence: CASSFGGTVTEAFF. The variable domain in full, with the rest retrieved from reference TRBV28 and TRBJ1-1, is DVKVTQSSRYLVKRTGEKVFLECVQDMDHENMFWYRQDPGLGLRLIYFSYDVKMKEKGDIPEGYSVSREKKERFSLILESASTNQTSMYLCASSFGGTVTEAFFGQGTRLTVV.

Only a few counts were recorded for this clone. V is TRBV6-6 and J is TRBJ2-1; 8 bases match TRBD1. The germline V gene encodes CDR1 MNHNY and CDR2 SVGAGI (reference sequence). After removal of 7 bases from V and 4 bases from J, the junction contained 6 bases not matched to a gene. The CDR3 runs 14 residues. CDR3 in amino acids: CASTFQGAYNEQFF. The DNA for the CDR3 is TGTGCCAGCACTTTTCAGGGGGCTTACAATGAGCAGTTCTTC.

The chain recombines TRBV10-3 with TRBJ1-1, with D tentatively TRBD1 (5 bases). This CDR3 comprises 12 residues. CDR1 ENHRY and CDR2 SYGVKD come from the germline V gene. Trimming took 6 bases from V and 6 from J, leaving 11 bases between them. CDR3 in DNA: TGTGCCATCAGAGGGGATAGCGCTGAAGCTTTCTTT. It yields the protein CAIRGDSAEAFF.

The genes are TRBV6-1 and TRBJ1-2; 9 nucleotides match TRBD1. V shed 2 bases, J shed 4 bases, and the junction held 2 bases outside the gene matches. Germline V gene lookup returns CDR1 MNHNS and CDR2 SASEGT. CDR3 length: 14 residues. CDR3: CASSEWTGVYGYTF. The CDR3 coding sequence is TGTGCCAGCAGTGAATGGACAGGGGTCTATGGCTACACCTTC.

The chain couples TRBV11-2 to TRBJ2-5, with 8 positions matching TRBD2. Losses at the gene ends were 5 bases for V and 2 bases for J; bases not matched to a gene: 7. Germline assignment: CDR1 SGHAT and CDR2 FQNNGV. This CDR3 region has 15 residues. The CDR3 reads CASSQPLAGQETQYF. The CDR3 DNA reads as TGTGCCAGCAGCCAACCCTTAGCGGGGCAAGAGACCCAGTACTTC.

This chain connects TRBV6-5 to TRBJ2-1; tentative D call: TRBD2 (7 bases). This CDR3 has 15 residues. The V gene lost 6 bases and the J gene lost 8 bases, with 20 bases spanning the gap. CDR1 and CDR2 (germline): MNHEY, SVGAGI. The CDR3 DNA follows: TGTGCCAGCAGATTCGGCGGGAGACAGGTCCATGAGCAGTTCTTC. The encoded protein is CASRFGGRQVHEQFF.